This T cell receptor (beta chain) was identified during a study of blood T cell repertoires in COVID-19. Overall study context: The cDNA or gDNA used as material had been derived from T cells, B-cell-depleted T cells, or PBMCs.

In the study's own analysis: Amplification from reference gene primers served as the basis for estimated nucleated cell counts. TCRdb's table, derived via immunoSEQ multiplex PCR, lists solely in-frame clones and lacks some. The V and J calls and clone size were taken over from that table, and D and trimming were inferred from the DNA. The sample includes hundreds of thousands of clones, around nine tenths seen only once; the top ten take roughly 1.7%. The germline V gene has CDR1 MNHEY and CDR2 SVGAGI. The CDR3 runs 15 residues. V lost 6 bases, J lost 5 bases, and 10 bases stayed unmatched. Recruitment covered 20 to 25 US areas and drew participants whose ages spanned roughly 18 to 100 years. Participants' own reports of clinical history determined their cohort assignment.

Sample: PBMCs or T cells enriched from blood (not recorded which). The clonotype originates from a woman aged 50 to 60 who had recovered from COVID-19. This chain connects TRBV6-5 to TRBJ1-1; 9 positions match TRBD1. CDR3 region: CASSFPGTGKTEAFF. The DNA of the CDR3 is TGTGCCAGCAGCTTCCCCGGGACAGGGAAAACTGAAGCTTTCTTT.